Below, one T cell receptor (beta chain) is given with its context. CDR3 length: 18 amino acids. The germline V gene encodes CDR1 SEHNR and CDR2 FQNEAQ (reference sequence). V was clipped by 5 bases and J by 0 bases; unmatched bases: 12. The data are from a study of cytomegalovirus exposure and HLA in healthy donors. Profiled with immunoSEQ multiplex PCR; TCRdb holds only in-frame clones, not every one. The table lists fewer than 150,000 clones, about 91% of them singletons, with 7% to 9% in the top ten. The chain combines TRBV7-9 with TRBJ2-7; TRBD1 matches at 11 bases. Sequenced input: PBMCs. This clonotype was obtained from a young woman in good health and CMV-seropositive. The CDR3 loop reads CASSIVWTGGLSSYEQYF. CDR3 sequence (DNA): TGTGCCAGCAGCATTGTCTGGACAGGGGGCCTTAGCTCCTACGAGCAGTACTTC.